These 16 T cell receptor beta chains came from one sample sequenced in a study of blood T cell repertoires in COVID-19 (dated by TCRdb to 2018 to 2020). The library was prepared using the immunoSEQ multiplex PCR assay. Entries here come from immuneACCESS through TCRdb and include only in-frame sequences with V and J called. Some clones fail to appear in such tables; in the studies checked, an unresolved V gene covers under half of the shortfall, and the cause of the remainder is unknown. This sample comprises 100,000 to 120,000 clones, over 75% of them detected only once. The top ten clonotypes cover 1.5% to 1.8% of the sample. The sequenced sample consisted of peripheral blood. These receptors were obtained from a man aged 45-65 years with acute or convalescent COVID-19.

This chain joins TRBV18 and TRBJ1-3, with 7 nucleotides matching TRBD1. This CDR3 contains 15 residues. Germline trimming cut 6 bases from V and 0 bases from J; bases unmatched to any gene: 5. From germline, CDR1 is KGHSH and CDR2 LQKENI. The CDR3: CASSRRTGSGNTIYF. The CDR3, as DNA: TGTGCCAGCTCCCGCAGGACAGGCTCTGGAAACACCATATATTTT.

The rearrangement uses TRBV3-1 (or the pseudogene TRBV3-2) and TRBJ2-1; 7 bases fit TRBD2. The CDR3 consists of 15 residues. The trim removed 4 bases at V and 2 bases at J, leaving 5 bases unmatched. Germline CDR1 reads LGHDT; CDR2 reads YNNKEL (reference sequence). CDR3 nucleotide sequence: TGTGCCAGCAGCCTCTTTGCGGGGGCCTACAATGAGCAGTTCTTC. This translates into CASSLFAGAYNEQFF.

In this sample, this clone turned up a few times. This rearrangement joins TRBV7-2 to TRBJ2-5; 7 bases line up with TRBD2. There are 15 residues in the CDR3. V trimming: 0 bases; J trimming: 5 bases; junction bases outside the gene matches: 6. CDR1 is SGHTA, CDR2 FQGNSA, per germline. CDR3 sequence (DNA): TGTGCCAGCAGCTTAGCTGGGAGGGATCGGGAGACCCAGTACTTC. The encoded protein is CASSLAGRDRETQYF. Filled out from reference TRBV7-2 and TRBJ2-5, the complete variable domain reads GAGVSQSPSNKVTEKGKDVELRCDPISGHTALYWYRQSLGQGLEFLIYFQGNSAPDKSGLPSDRFSAERTGGSVSTLTIQRTQQEDSAVYLCASSLAGRDRETQYFGPGTRLLVL.

The chain joins TRBV7-3 to TRBJ2-6; a weak D match, TRBD2 (6 bases). CDR1 and CDR2 (germline): SGHTA, FQGTGA. This CDR3 spans 16 amino acids. Between the trimmed V and J ends, which lost 5 bases and 2 bases, there was a span of 13 bases. The CDR3 coding sequence is TGTGCCAGCAGCCTTTCTGGAGGGGCTGGGGCCAACGTCCTGACTTTC. Amino acid sequence: CASSLSGGAGANVLTF.

This chain connects TRBV28 to TRBJ1-2, with D maybe TRBD1 (5 bases). Germline V lookup: CDR1 MDHEN, CDR2 SYDVKM. V lost 2 bases to trimming and J lost 10 bases, with 14 bases between them. The CDR3 has 13 residues. Here the CDR3 reads CASSLNRVGAYTF. As DNA, the CDR3 is TGTGCCAGCAGTTTAAACCGGGTTGGGGCCTACACCTTC.

The chain employs TRBV20-1 and TRBJ2-7; TRBD1 is a possible D gene (5 bases). The CDR3 sequence is 13 residues long. The ends were cut back, 3 bases at V and 6 bases at J, with 15 bases in the middle. Germline CDR1 DFQATT, CDR2 SNEGSKA (reference sequence). CDR3 sequence reads: CSASWQGMFEQYF. The CDR3 nucleotides read TGCAGTGCTAGTTGGCAGGGAATGTTCGAGCAGTACTTC.

This clone was seen a single time. This chain uses TRBV12-3 or TRBV12-4 with TRBJ2-1; perhaps TRBD1 as D (5 bases). Deletions cut 2 bases from V and 9 bases from J, with 11 bases between. The CDR3 consists of 13 residues. CDR3 protein: CASSLKLGPEQFF. In DNA form, the CDR3 reads TGTGCCAGCAGTTTAAAGTTGGGGCCTGAGCAGTTCTTC.

The V and J genes are TRBV5-4 and TRBJ2-5; TRBD2 agrees at 12 bases. The ends lost 3 bases at V and 2 bases at J; junction bases unmatched: 2. The germline gives CDR1 SGHNT, CDR2 YYREEE (reference sequence). The CDR3 sequence is 15 residues long. The CDR3 region has the DNA TGTGCCAGCAGCTCCGGACTAGCGGGGCAAGAGACCCAGTACTTC. This translates into CASSSGLAGQETQYF.

In this sample, this clone turned up once. This rearrangement joins TRBV6-5 to TRBJ1-1; D gene unclear. The germline V gene encodes CDR1 MNHEY and CDR2 SVGAGI. CDR3 length: 15 residues. V was cut by 0 bases and J by 8 bases, with 16 bases left in between. This CDR3 reads CASSYSIAPDLEAFF. The CDR3 DNA is TGTGCCAGCAGTTACTCGATAGCGCCGGACCTAGAAGCTTTCTTT.

The rearrangement joins TRBV11-3 to TRBJ2-5, with 12 nucleotides matching TRBD2. In germline, CDR1 is SGHNT, CDR2 YENEEA. J lost 2 bases, V lost 0 bases, and 7 bases had no gene match. The CDR3 extends over 18 amino acids. The CDR3 sequence: CASSLEPWTSGVQETQYF. As DNA, the CDR3 is TGTGCCAGCAGCTTAGAACCCTGGACTAGCGGGGTACAAGAGACCCAGTACTTC.

Remarks on this clone: This specimen includes other DNA sequences encoding the same CDR3. The rearrangement joins TRBV12-3 or TRBV12-4 to TRBJ2-2; no definite D call. The V end was cut by 2 bases, the J end by 5 bases, with 3 bases between. The length of the CDR3 is 12 residues. In DNA, the CDR3 is TGTGCCAGCAGTTTATTAACCGGGGAGCTGTTTTTT. It codes for CASSLLTGELFF.

The chain uses TRBV6-4 and TRBJ1-1; 9 nucleotides agree with TRBD1. Germline loops: CDR1 MRHNA, CDR2 SNTAGT. This CDR3 has 14 amino acids. Losses at the gene ends were 3 bases for V and 5 bases for J; bases not matched to a gene: 4. The chain's CDR3 is CASSEQGAETEAFF. The DNA for the CDR3 is TGTGCCAGCAGTGAACAGGGGGCGGAAACTGAAGCTTTCTTT.

The CDR3 region has the DNA TGCGCCAGCAGTGAAAACAGGGCCTACGAGCAGTACTTC. It encodes CASSENRAYEQYF. The chain has TRBV10-2 and TRBJ2-7; a possible D gene is TRBD1 (6 bases). Between the trimmed V and J ends, which lost 3 bases and 2 bases, there was a span of 8 bases. This CDR3 is built from 13 residues. Per germline, CDR1 WSHSY and CDR2 SAAADI.

The gene calls are TRBV24-1 and TRBJ2-5; 7 bases agree with TRBD2. The CDR3 contains 16 residues. V lost 4 bases to trimming and J lost 5 bases; unmatched junction nucleotides: 12. Germline loops: CDR1 KGHDR, CDR2 SFDVKD. CDR3 DNA: TGTGCCACCAGTGAGCCGACGCCACGGGGGGACGAGACCCAGTACTTC. Its translation is CATSEPTPRGDETQYF.

The DNA of the CDR3 is TGCGCCAGCAGCCTATTACCGTCGGGGGGTGAAAAACTGTTTTTT. Encoded protein: CASSLLPSGGEKLFF. J is TRBJ1-4 and V is TRBV5-1, with D possibly being TRBD1 (5 bases). CDR1 is SGHRS and CDR2 is YFSETQ in the germline V gene. Trimming cost V 4 bases and J 7 bases, with 17 bases left between them. The CDR3 sequence is 15 residues long.

Only a few counts were recorded for this clone. The chain combines TRBV15 with TRBJ1-2; 7 bases map to TRBD1. CDR1 and CDR2 from the germline V gene are LNHNV and YYDKDF (reference sequence). This CDR3 is 16 amino acids long. V lost 0 bases and J lost 4; bases outside the gene matches: 8. In DNA form, the CDR3 reads TGTGCCACCAGCAGAGATCTCACAGGGGTGAGCTATGGCTACACCTTC. Translated, it gives CATSRDLTGVSYGYTF.